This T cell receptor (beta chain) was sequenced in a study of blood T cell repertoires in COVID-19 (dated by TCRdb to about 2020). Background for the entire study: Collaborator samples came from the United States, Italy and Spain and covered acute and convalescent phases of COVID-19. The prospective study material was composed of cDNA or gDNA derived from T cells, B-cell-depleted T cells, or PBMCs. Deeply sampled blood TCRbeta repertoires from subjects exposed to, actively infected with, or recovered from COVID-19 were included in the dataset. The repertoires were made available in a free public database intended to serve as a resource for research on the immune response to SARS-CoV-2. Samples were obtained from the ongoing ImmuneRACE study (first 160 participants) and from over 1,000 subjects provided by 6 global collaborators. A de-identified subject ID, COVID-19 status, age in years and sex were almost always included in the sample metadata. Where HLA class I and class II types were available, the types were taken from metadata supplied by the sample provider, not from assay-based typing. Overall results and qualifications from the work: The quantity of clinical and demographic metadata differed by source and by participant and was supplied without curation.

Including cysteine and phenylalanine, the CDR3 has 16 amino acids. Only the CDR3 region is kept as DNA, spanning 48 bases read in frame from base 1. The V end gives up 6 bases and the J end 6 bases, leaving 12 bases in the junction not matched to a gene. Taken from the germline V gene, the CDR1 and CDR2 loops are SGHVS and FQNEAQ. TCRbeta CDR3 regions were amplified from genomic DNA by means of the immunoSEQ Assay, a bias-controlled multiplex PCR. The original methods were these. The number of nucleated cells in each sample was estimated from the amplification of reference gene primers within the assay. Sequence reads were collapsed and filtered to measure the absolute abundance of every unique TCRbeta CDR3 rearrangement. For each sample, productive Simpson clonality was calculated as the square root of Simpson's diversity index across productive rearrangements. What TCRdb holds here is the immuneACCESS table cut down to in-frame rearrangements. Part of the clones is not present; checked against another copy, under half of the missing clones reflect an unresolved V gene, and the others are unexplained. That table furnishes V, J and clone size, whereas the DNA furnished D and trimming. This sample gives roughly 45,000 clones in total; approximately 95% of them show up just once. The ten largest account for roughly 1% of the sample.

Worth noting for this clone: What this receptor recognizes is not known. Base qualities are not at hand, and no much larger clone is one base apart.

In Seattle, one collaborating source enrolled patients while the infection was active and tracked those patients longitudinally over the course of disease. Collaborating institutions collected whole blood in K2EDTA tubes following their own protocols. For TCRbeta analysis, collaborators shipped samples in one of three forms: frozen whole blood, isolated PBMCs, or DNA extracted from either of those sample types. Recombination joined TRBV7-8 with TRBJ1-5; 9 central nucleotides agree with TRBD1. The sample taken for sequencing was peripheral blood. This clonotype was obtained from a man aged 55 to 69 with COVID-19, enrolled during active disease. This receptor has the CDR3 CASSRTDRGGGQPQHF. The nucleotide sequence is TGTGCCAGCAGTAGGACCGACAGGGGGGGTGGTCAGCCCCAGCATTTT.